This T cell receptor (beta chain) was documented in a study of identical twins. Whole-study results and caveats: The same donors were not followed; conclusions instead depended on cross-sectional statistical analysis. An excess of low generation probability was shown by twin-shared out-of-frame alpha sequences.

CDR1 is MGHRA, CDR2 YSYEKL, per germline. Trimming removed 1 base from V and 6 bases from J, with 19 bases in between. CDR3 length equals 16 residues. Via MiXCR, TCRdb re-called the 5' RACE reads, giving one row per CDR3 protein. Of 500,000 to 650,000 distinct CDR3 sequences listed, approximately 20% were seen once; the top ten hold around 0.47%. A few counts support this clonotype. The antigen is undetermined. The data were also submitted as part of a second study, on yellow fever vaccine responses in identical twins.

This clonotype was sampled from a woman between 18 and 30 years old in good health. The rearrangement joins TRBV4-1 to TRBJ2-7; D possibly corresponds to TRBD2 (6 bases). Sequenced material: CD4+ T cells sorted from blood. The DNA of the CDR3 is TGCGCCAGCAGCCAAGTGGCGGGGCTGGGTCCATCCGAGCAGTACTTC. It specifies CASSQVAGLGPSEQYF.